This TCR beta chain was recovered during a study of blood T cell repertoires in COVID-19. At the level of the study: From T cells, B-cell-depleted T cells, or PBMCs came the material, which was cDNA or gDNA.

V was clipped by 5 bases and J by 0 bases, with 13 bases between them. This CDR3 has 16 residues. CDR1 and CDR2 from the germline V gene are SEHNR and FQNEAQ (reference sequence). Patients in Seattle were enrolled during active infection, then followed longitudinally. Authors' analysis steps: Cell counts per sample came from amplifying reference gene primers. Using immunoSEQ multiplex PCR, the repertoire was profiled, and TCRdb retains in-frame clones only, with some absent. V, J and clone size are taken as reported in that table, and D and trimming were inferred from the DNA itself. The repertoire holds roughly 300,000 clones, with more than 85% as singletons.

V gene TRBV7-9 combines with J gene TRBJ2-2, with D maybe TRBD2 (6 bases). This clonotype originated in a woman aged 25 to 39 with COVID-19, enrolled during active disease. Sequencing was carried out using peripheral blood. The CDR3 spells CASSPPEGANTGELFF. The CDR3 coding sequence is TGTGCCAGCAGCCCCCCGGAGGGCGCGAACACCGGGGAGCTGTTTTTT.